One TCR beta chain is described in this entry. The antigen remains undetermined. This sample was included in a study of cytomegalovirus exposure and HLA in healthy donors. Study-wide points: Whilst most TCR sequences proved rare, a subset of public TCRs occurred across many donors. Most CMV-associated TCR beta chains were later found to appear HLA-restricted.

The PCR contained 60 Vbeta and 13 Jbeta primers. Clones were sequenced by immunoSEQ multiplex PCR, and TCRdb holds only the in-frame ones, with some missing. The data contain approximately 76,000 clones, less than 75% of them singletons. CDR3 length: 16 residues. The V gene's germline CDR1 is SEHNR and CDR2 FQNEAQ (reference sequence). The ends lost 5 bases at V and 2 bases at J; junction bases unmatched: 9. The sequencing sample was made of PBMCs. The chain has TRBV7-9 and TRBJ2-5; TRBD2 matches at 9 bases. This receptor was obtained from a man aged 30-40 years in good health and CMV-seropositive. The CDR3 region has the DNA TGTGCCAGCAGCGCAACTAGCGGGTTGTTGCAAGAGACCCAGTACTTC. Translated: CASSATSGLLQETQYF. The full variable domain, with the rest looked up from reference TRBV7-9 and TRBJ2-5, is DTGVSQNPRHKITKRGQNVTFRCDPISEHNRLYWYRQTLGQGPEFLTYFQNEAQLEKSRLLSDRFSAERPKGSFSTLEIQRTEQGDSAMYLCASSATSGLLQETQYFGPGTRLLVL.